These 24 T cell receptor beta chains share one sample of origin, sequenced in a study of CD8+CD57+ T cells in acquired aplastic anemia. The template for TCR beta VDJ and CDR3 sequence profiling was genomic DNA. MiXCR, applied by TCRdb to the reads, yields one record per CDR3 protein. The sample holds 160,000 or so distinct CDR3 sequences; roughly 48% are singletons and the top ten take around 2.9%. The sequenced patients had an expansion of CD8+CD57+ cells seen by flow cytometry. The sample taken for sequencing was sorted CD4+, CD8+, or CD8+CD57+ T cells (not recorded which) from PBMCs. These TCRs come from a human donor with aplastic anemia.

The CDR3 here is CASSLGRTEPNEKLFF. The CDR3 nucleotides read TGTGCCAGCAGCTTAGGACGGACGGAGCCCAATGAAAAACTGTTTTTT. The chain links TRBV7-4 to TRBJ1-4; D not certain. The germline V gene encodes CDR1 SGHVT and CDR2 SQSDAQ. Trimming cost V 1 base and J 5 bases, with 14 bases left between them. This CDR3 is built from 16 residues.

In its sample, this clonotype was seen a few times. This clone may be a read error of a much larger clone one base away. V and J are TRBV15 and TRBJ2-7; no firm D call. In germline, CDR1 is LNHNV, CDR2 YYDKDF (reference sequence). The length of the CDR3 is 15 residues. This chain's CDR3 is CATSRDSQDPYERYF. CDR3 DNA sequence: TGTGCCACCAGCAGAGATAGTCAGGACCCCTACGAGCGGTACTTC. The whole variable domain, remainder taken from reference TRBV15 and TRBJ2-7, is DAMVIQNPRYQVTQFGKPVTLSCSQTLNHNVMYWYQQKSSQAPKLLFHYYDKDFNNEADTPDNFQSRRPNTSFCFLDIRSPGLGDTAMYLCATSRDSQDPYERYFGPGTRLTVT.

This clonotype has at least ten counts. The chain has TRBV6-1 and TRBJ2-1; the D call may be TRBD1 or TRBD2 (5 bases each). The CDR3 totals 13 residues. Trimming left V 4 bases short and J 5 bases short, with 9 bases between. CDR1 and CDR2 (germline): MNHNS, SASEGT. CDR3 region: CASSGGRNNEQFF. The CDR3 nucleotides read TGTGCCAGCAGTGGGGGACGGAACAATGAGCAGTTCTTC.

In its sample, this clonotype was seen a few times. V usage is TRBV3-1 and J usage is TRBJ1-2, with no clear D. Germline loops: CDR1 LGHDT, CDR2 YNNKEL (reference sequence). The CDR3 loop spans 13 amino acids. Trimming left V 1 base short and J 9 bases short, with 12 bases between. The CDR3 loop is CASSQADTGSYTF. CDR3 bases: TGTGCCAGCAGCCAAGCCGACACCGGGAGCTACACCTTC.

The sample holds a few counts of this clonotype. The CDR3 does not close with the conserved phenylalanine or tryptophan, likely indicating a read error. V gene TRBV6-1 combines with J gene TRBJ2-7, with D maybe TRBD2 (6 bases). V was shortened by 0 bases and J by 4 bases, with 13 bases between the two germline ends. Germline CDR1 and CDR2: MNHNS and SASEGT. The CDR3 is made up of 15 amino acids. CDR3 residues: CASSEALGGVYEQYL. The CDR3, as DNA: TGTGCCAGCAGTGAAGCGCTTGGAGGGGTTTACGAGCAGTACCTC.

The chain recombines TRBV30 with TRBJ1-2; D is possibly TRBD1 (6 bases). This CDR3 is built from 13 residues. CDR1 is GTSNPN and CDR2 is SVGIG in the germline V gene (reference sequence). V was shortened by 4 bases and J by 4 bases, with 13 bases between the two germline ends. Here the CDR3 DNA reads TGTGCCTGGATTAAGGGGGAGGGCTATGGCTACACCTTC. Translation gives CAWIKGEGYGYTF.

The gene calls are TRBV15 and TRBJ2-2, with D possibly being TRBD2 (5 bases). The CDR3 runs 15 residues. Trimming cost V 3 bases and J 0 bases, with 8 bases left between them. Looked up from germline, CDR1 is LNHNV and CDR2 is YYDKDF (reference sequence). As DNA, the CDR3 is TGTGCCACCAGCAGGAGGAGGTCGAACACCGGGGAGCTGTTTTTT. Translated: CATSRRRSNTGELFF.

The chain joins TRBV20-1 to TRBJ2-1, with 13 bases aligning to TRBD2. This CDR3 contains 16 residues. Germline V CDR1 and CDR2: DFQATT, SNEGSKA (reference sequence). V lost 0 bases to trimming and J lost 6 bases; unmatched junction nucleotides: 5. Written as DNA, the CDR3 is TGCAGTGCTAGAGACCCGGGACTAGCGGGAAGCAATGAGCAGTTCTTC. Translated: CSARDPGLAGSNEQFF.

This clonotype has only one observation. This chain connects TRBV29-1 to TRBJ2-7; weak D call: TRBD1 (7 bases). The germline V gene has CDR1 SQVTM and CDR2 ANQGSEA. The CDR3 is 15 residues long. CDR3 loop: CSASGDRVRTYEQYF. CDR3 DNA sequence: TGCAGTGCATCGGGAGACAGGGTCCGAACCTACGAGCAGTACTTC.

Worth noting for this clonotype: A much more abundant neighbour one base away suggests this may be a read error. This chain uses TRBV5-1 with TRBJ1-4; maybe TRBD1 (6 bases). This CDR3 region has 15 residues. Germline-derived CDR1 and CDR2 are SGHRS and YFSETQ. The DNA of the CDR3 is TGCGCCAGCAGCTTGACCAGGGGAACTAATGAAAAACTGCTTTTT. Protein product: CASSLTRGTNEKLLF.

Notes on this clonotype: An end of the junction differs from the germline gene, which may be a read error. The rearrangement uses TRBV10-3 and TRBJ2-5, with unresolved D. The CDR3 length is 13 residues. In germline, CDR1 is ENHRY, CDR2 SYGVKD. CDR3 protein: CASSYTVQETQYF. The CDR3 nucleotides are TGTGCCAGCAGTTACACTGTTCAAGAGACCCAGTACTTC.

Comment on this clonotype: Since a much larger clone is just one base distant, this may be a read error. The chain couples TRBV30 to TRBJ2-7; 10 positions agree with TRBD2. This CDR3 region has 14 residues. Germline CDR1 and CDR2: GTSNPN and SVGIG (reference sequence). V was clipped by 3 bases and J by 0 bases; unmatched bases: 2. For the CDR3, the DNA is TGTGCCTGGAGGCTAGCGGGAGCCTCCTACGAGCAGTACTTC. Its translation: CAWRLAGASYEQYF.

The chain recombines TRBV24-1 with TRBJ2-3; D is perhaps TRBD2 (6 bases). Germline CDR1 and CDR2: KGHDR and SFDVKD. The CDR3 is 13 amino acids. V was trimmed by 9 bases and J by 2 bases, leaving 11 bases between them. CDR3 region: CATAGRPTDTQYF. CDR3 DNA: TGTGCCACCGCCGGGAGACCCACAGATACGCAGTATTTT.

V gene TRBV6-5 combines with J gene TRBJ1-3, with unresolved D. Between the trimmed V and J ends, which lost 6 bases and 4 bases, there was a span of 16 bases. Looked up from germline, CDR1 is MNHEY and CDR2 is SVGAGI. CDR3 length equals 15 residues. The CDR3 nucleotides read TGTGCCAGCAGCTTTACTCGAGATCCGGGAAACACCATATATTTT. It translates to CASSFTRDPGNTIYF.

The gene calls are TRBV7-2 and TRBJ2-5; 11 bases are a match to TRBD2. This CDR3 region has 14 residues. V lost 5 bases and J lost 5; bases outside the gene matches: 4. Germline V CDR1 and CDR2: SGHTA, FQGNSA. Here the CDR3 DNA reads TGTGCCAGCAGCGAAGTAGCGGGAGGGGAGACCCAGTACTTC. Translation gives CASSEVAGGETQYF.

J is TRBJ2-7 and V is TRBV10-3; 7 bases match TRBD1. After removal of 3 bases from V and 6 bases from J, the junction contained 5 bases not matched to a gene. The CDR3 covers 13 residues. The germline V gene has CDR1 ENHRY and CDR2 SYGVKD. The CDR3 spells CAISDYSGGEQYF. CDR3 DNA: TGTGCCATCAGTGATTACTCAGGGGGCGAGCAGTACTTC.

The chain couples TRBV15 to TRBJ2-7; 8 bases are shared with TRBD1. The CDR3 covers 13 residues. Unmatched junction bases numbered 3, after V lost 8 bases and J lost 0 bases. The germline V gene encodes CDR1 LNHNV and CDR2 YYDKDF (reference sequence). In nucleotides, the CDR3 is TGTGCCACCCGGACAGGGAGCTCCTACGAGCAGTACTTC. Amino acid sequence: CATRTGSSYEQYF.

The chain uses TRBV7-2 and TRBJ2-1; no clear D gene. The CDR3 totals 11 residues. The germline V and J ends were trimmed by 6 bases and 7 bases, with 7 bases remaining between them. Germline lookup yields CDR1 SGHTA and CDR2 FQGNSA. The CDR3 protein is CASSYQNEQFF. CDR3 in DNA: TGTGCCAGCAGTTATCAGAATGAGCAGTTCTTC.

This clonotype was observed at least ten times. V is TRBV5-1 and J is TRBJ2-1, with unresolved D. Trimming left V 4 bases short and J 5 bases short, with 10 bases between. Germline assignment: CDR1 SGHRS and CDR2 YFSETQ. This CDR3 spans 13 amino acids. The CDR3 coding sequence is TGCGCCAGCAGCCCTTCCTCGAACAATGAGCAGTTCTTC. Amino acids: CASSPSSNNEQFF.

This sequence joins TRBV19 and TRBJ1-2, with 7 nucleotides matching TRBD1. Germline CDR1 is LNHDA and CDR2 is SQIVND (reference sequence). The CDR3 length is 13 residues. The V segment lost 6 bases and the J segment 5 bases; nucleotides outside the gene matches: 6. CDR3 nucleotides: TGTGCCAGTAGAGGGACAGTGCCGTATGGCTACACCTTC. It yields the protein CASRGTVPYGYTF.

The V and J genes are TRBV6-1 and TRBJ2-3, with TRBD2 as a possible D gene (6 bases). The V gene's germline CDR1 is MNHNS and CDR2 SASEGT. CDR3 length: 17 residues. The V end was cut by 6 bases, the J end by 4 bases, with 23 bases between. The CDR3 DNA reads as TGTGCCAGCAGCGCTGGGGCGGGTAGCGGAATTCCAGATACGCAGTATTTT. Encoded protein: CASSAGAGSGIPDTQYF.

The chain uses TRBV20-1 and TRBJ1-2; a weak D match, TRBD1 (6 bases). The CDR3 sequence is 13 residues long. With 5 bases removed from V and 2 bases from J, the gap between germline ends came to 12 bases. Germline V gene sequence: CDR1 DFQATT, CDR2 SNEGSKA (reference sequence). The CDR3 region has the DNA TGCAGTGCTGTACAGGGATTGAACTATGGCTACACCTTC. Protein product: CSAVQGLNYGYTF.

The chain employs TRBV4-3 and TRBJ1-6, with TRBD1 as a possible D gene (6 bases). V lost 7 bases to trimming and J lost 0 bases, with 10 bases between them. This CDR3 comprises 15 residues. Germline CDR1 reads LGHNA; CDR2 reads YSLEER. The CDR3 is CASNPGASYNSPLHF. CDR3 DNA: TGCGCCAGCAACCCGGGGGCCTCCTATAATTCACCCCTCCACTTT.

This clonotype turned up a few times. The J gene is TRBJ1-1, the V gene TRBV6-2 or TRBV6-3, with TRBD1 as a possible D gene (6 bases). Germline assignment: CDR1 MNHEY and CDR2 SVGEGT. This CDR3 has 15 amino acids. The V end was cut by 2 bases, the J end by 3 bases, with 13 bases between. CDR3 sequence reads: CASSYRTGKDTEAFF. The CDR3 nucleotides are TGTGCCAGCAGTTACCGCACAGGGAAGGACACTGAAGCTTTCTTT.